This T cell receptor (beta chain) comes out of a study of T cells in narcolepsy. Study overall: Donors had narcolepsy type 1 or type 2, or were healthy controls. General study points: Autoreactive clone sequences were missing from some blood memory CD4+ repertoires. Comparing one patient's CSF and blood CD4+ clonotypes highlighted HCRT- and TRIB2-specific autoreactive clonotypes. Reportedly, autoreactive clonotypes were serially detected in patients' blood but not controls'.

Measured with immunoSEQ multiplex PCR; TCRdb has only the in-frame clones, and not every one. Among about 12,000 clones listed, roughly 93% were seen once. The CDR3 runs to 15 residues. Per the germline V gene, CDR1 is MNHNS and CDR2 is SASEGT. V was shortened by 2 bases and J by 2 bases, with 10 bases between the two germline ends. Concerning this clone itself: Antigen: not known.

The chain carries TRBV6-1 and TRBJ1-5; a weak D match, TRBD1 (6 bases). Material for sequencing was CD45RA- memory CD4+ T cells from PBMCs. The source of this sequence is a human donor with narcolepsy. The CDR3: CASSERGLGNQPQHF. Here the CDR3 DNA reads TGTGCCAGCAGTGAACGGGGGCTTGGCAATCAGCCCCAGCATTTT.